This TCR beta chain appears in the sequencing data of a study of OX40 agonist ivuxolimab in advanced cancers. After removal of 1 base from V and 5 bases from J, the junction contained 10 bases not matched to a gene. The CDR3 length is 17 residues. CDR1 and CDR2 (germline): SGDLS, YYNGEE. Assay used: immunoSEQ multiplex PCR; TCRdb lists only in-frame clones, some missing. The sample yields about 69,000 clones, 85% to 90% seen once. This specimen consisted of CD4+ or CD8+ T cells sorted from blood, obtained in a trial of the OX40 agonist ivuxolimab. The V call is TRBV9, the J call TRBJ2-2; 8 bases map to TRBD1. This clonotype was sampled from an adult with an advanced solid tumor such as melanoma, head and neck, liver or kidney cancer. The CDR3 DNA reads as TGTGCCAGCAGCGTAAGGGGAACAGGGGGGTGGACCGGGGAGCTGTTTTTT. Amino acid sequence: CASSVRGTGGWTGELFF.